Sequencing of this T cell receptor (beta chain) was carried out in a study of shared clonotypes between healthy human individuals. Study observations and caveats: In having few donors, the study represented limited genetic and exposure-history diversity.

Here immunoSEQ multiplex PCR was the method, and the copy in TCRdb shows in-frame clones only, minus some. The repertoire holds over 2,000,000 clones, about 93% seen once, with 1.5% to 2% in the top ten. In the case of this clone: The antigen is unknown.

CD45RO-negative cells were positively selected for CCR7, leaving out terminally differentiated effector memory CD45RA+ cells. This CDR3 has 13 amino acids. Germline V CDR1 and CDR2: MGHRA, YSYEKL. Trimming removed 0 bases at V and 7 bases at J, with 10 bases between. Material: naive CD8+ T cells from PBMCs. V gene TRBV4-1 combines with J gene TRBJ2-7; no firm D call. The sequence derives from a man younger than 35 in good health. Some clones in this sample may be carry-over from other donors' samples. CDR3 DNA: TGCGCCAGCAGCCAAGATCGGAGTTTAGAGCAGTACTTC. Its protein is CASSQDRSLEQYF.